One sample yielded the 9 T cell receptor beta chains listed below, sequenced in a study of blood T cell repertoires in COVID-19. Sequencing was performed with immunoSEQ multiplex PCR; in TCRdb, only in-frame clones are kept and a portion is missing. The sample has a few hundred thousand clones, roughly 87% seen once. Sequencing input: PBMCs or T cells enriched from blood (not recorded which). The receptors come from a woman aged 25 to 45 who had recovered from COVID-19.

The CDR3 region is CASSPGQEPYTQYF. The CDR3 nucleotides read TGCGCCAGCAGCCCCGGACAGGAGCCTTATACGCAGTATTTT. The chain couples TRBV5-1 to TRBJ2-3; 7 bases map to TRBD1. V trimming: 4 bases; J trimming: 7 bases; junction bases outside the gene matches: 9. The CDR3 runs 14 residues. Germline V CDR1 and CDR2: SGHRS, YFSETQ.

The chain couples TRBV29-1 to TRBJ2-1; no clear D gene. CDR1 and CDR2 from the germline V gene are SQVTM and ANQGSEA. V was cut by 5 bases and J by 5 bases, with 7 bases left in between. This CDR3 has 11 amino acids. The CDR3 nucleotides read TGCAGCGTTCCCACGGACAATGAGCAGTTCTTC. Protein: CSVPTDNEQFF.

In its sample, this clone was seen once. The chain carries TRBV7-9 and TRBJ2-7; the match to TRBD1 covers 8 bases. The CDR3 runs 16 residues. Germline trimming cut 5 bases from V and 1 base from J; bases unmatched to any gene: 10. CDR1 and CDR2 from the germline V gene are SEHNR and FQNEAQ (reference sequence). CDR3 region: CASSEGQALRSYEQYF. The CDR3, as DNA: TGTGCCAGCAGCGAGGGACAGGCGTTAAGGTCCTACGAGCAGTACTTC.

This chain uses TRBV12-5 with TRBJ1-4; possible D gene TRBD1, 6 bases. The CDR3 is made up of 16 amino acids. Trimming shortened V by 7 bases and J by 2 bases, and 17 bases separated the two germline ends. Germline V CDR1 and CDR2: LGHNT, FRNRAP. The CDR3, as DNA: TGTGCTAGTGATAAGGGGGGGGCCGAGACTAATGAAAAACTGTTTTTT. As protein: CASDKGGAETNEKLFF. The entire variable domain, with the rest obtained from reference TRBV12-5 and TRBJ1-4, is as follows: DARVTQTPRHKVTEMGQEVTMRCQPILGHNTVFWYRQTMMQGLELLAYFRNRAPLDDSGMPKDRFSAEMPDATLATLKIQPSEPRDSAVYFCASDKGGAETNEKLFFGSGTQLSVL.

V is TRBV11-2 and J is TRBJ1-3; D is undetermined. This CDR3 region has 14 residues. Trimming cost V 3 bases and J 4 bases, with 10 bases left between them. The germline CDR1 and CDR2 sequences are SGHAT and FQNNGV. The CDR3 sequence: CASSFDTYGNTIYF. As DNA, the CDR3 is TGTGCCAGCAGCTTCGACACGTACGGAAACACCATATATTTT.

With respect to this clone: Other nucleotide sequences in the sample specify the same CDR3. This chain uses TRBV5-4 with TRBJ2-7, with 11 bases aligning to TRBD1. Germline V gene data show CDR1 as SGHNT and CDR2 as YYREEE (reference sequence). This CDR3 is built from 14 residues. V lost 5 bases, J lost 3 bases, and 4 bases stayed unmatched. The CDR3 reads CASSPGTGGYEQYF. CDR3 nucleotides: TGTGCCAGCAGTCCCGGGACAGGGGGCTACGAGCAGTACTTC.

This clone was seen once. The chain carries TRBV6-5 and TRBJ1-2; maybe TRBD1 (6 bases). The CDR3 has 14 amino acids. V was clipped by 0 bases and J by 5 bases, with 10 bases between them. Looked up from germline, CDR1 is MNHEY and CDR2 is SVGAGI. CDR3 sequence: CASSYSGGPYGYTF. The CDR3 coding sequence is TGTGCCAGCAGTTACTCGGGGGGGCCTTATGGCTACACCTTC.

J is TRBJ2-7 and V is TRBV4-1, with 11 bases fitting TRBD2. Germline trimming cut 5 bases from V and 4 bases from J; bases unmatched to any gene: 7. Germline loops: CDR1 MGHRA, CDR2 YSYEKL. This CDR3 is built from 15 residues. Written as DNA, the CDR3 is TGCGCCAGCAGCAGCCCTTCTAGCGGGGGGTACGAGCAGTACTTC. Protein product: CASSSPSSGGYEQYF.

CDR3 protein: CAWSVSSGGAYNEQFF. CDR3 bases: TGTGCCTGGAGTGTGTCTAGCGGGGGGGCTTACAATGAGCAGTTCTTC. The V gene is TRBV30, the J gene TRBJ2-1, with TRBD2 matching over 12 bases. V shed 0 bases, J shed 4 bases, and the junction held 4 bases outside the gene matches. This CDR3 comprises 16 residues. The germline V gene encodes CDR1 GTSNPN and CDR2 SVGIG (reference sequence).